Following are 4 T cell receptor beta chains from one sample sequenced in a study of OX40 agonist ivuxolimab in advanced cancers. Measured with immunoSEQ multiplex PCR; TCRdb has only the in-frame clones, and not every one. There are 60,000 to 75,000 clones in the sample; around nine tenths occur only once, and about 2.1% lies in the top ten. The material was CD4+ or CD8+ T cells sorted from blood, obtained in a trial of the OX40 agonist ivuxolimab. Source of these receptors: an adult with an advanced solid tumor such as melanoma, head and neck, liver or kidney cancer.

CDR3 sequence: CASGPRAGGLETQYF. The CDR3 DNA is TGTGCCAGCGGCCCCCGAGCGGGAGGGCTAGAGACCCAGTACTTC. The rearrangement links TRBV28 to TRBJ2-5, with 10 bases matching TRBD2. V gave up 8 bases and J gave up 4 bases; unmatched junction bases: 10. Per the germline V gene, CDR1 is MDHEN and CDR2 is SYDVKM. The length of the CDR3 is 15 residues.

This clone occurred a few times. V and J are TRBV19 and TRBJ2-3; unclear D gene. The V gene's germline CDR1 is LNHDA and CDR2 SQIVND (reference sequence). The CDR3 spans 9 residues. The CDR3: CAINTTQYF. Written as DNA, the CDR3 is TGTGCAATAAATACCACGCAGTATTTT.

The chain combines TRBV11-3 with TRBJ2-5; D is perhaps TRBD1 (6 bases). Germline V gives CDR1 SGHNT, CDR2 YENEEA. V lost 2 bases to trimming and J lost 2 bases, with 12 bases between them. The CDR3 covers 15 residues. This CDR3 reads CASSLRAGVQETQYF. The CDR3 DNA reads TGTGCCAGCAGCTTACGGGCAGGGGTACAAGAGACCCAGTACTTC.

The rearrangement joins TRBV4-1 to TRBJ2-5; 10 bases match TRBD1. The last part of the DNA fits TRBJ2-7 better; the J call may be wrong. This CDR3 is 15 amino acids long. The germline V gene encodes CDR1 MGHRA and CDR2 YSYEKL. The CDR3 loop reads CASSPLEGQGYEQYF. CDR3 coding DNA: TGCGCCAGCAGCCCCCTAGAGGGACAGGGGTACGAGCAGTACTTC.